This TCR beta chain was identified in a study of cytotoxic CD8 clonotypes in ibrutinib-treated CLL. Trimming cost V 7 bases and J 5 bases, with 12 bases left between them. This CDR3 has 13 amino acids. Germline V gene sequence: CDR1 SNHLY, CDR2 FYNNEI. Assay: immunoSEQ multiplex PCR; the TCRdb copy retains only in-frame clones and omits some. This sample has approximately 130,000 clones, with around 84% found just once. The specimen was PBMCs, collected after 24 months of ibrutinib treatment. The chain has TRBV2 and TRBJ2-1; D might be TRBD1 or TRBD2, each matching 5 bases. This TCR derives from a human donor with chronic lymphocytic leukemia. This chain's CDR3 is CASKTGGDNEQFF. CDR3 DNA: TGTGCCAGCAAAACAGGAGGCGACAATGAGCAGTTCTTC.